These 8 T cell receptor beta chains came from one sample sequenced in a study of blood T cell repertoires in COVID-19. Profiling relied on immunoSEQ multiplex PCR, and the TCRdb table lists in-frame clones only, not all of them. The sample lists some 300,000 clones; around nine tenths were seen once. The sequenced material came from PBMCs or T cells enriched from blood (not recorded which). These receptors were taken from a woman aged 25 to 39 who had been exposed to COVID-19.

The V and J genes are TRBV30 and TRBJ1-2, with TRBD1 identical over 8 bases. The CDR3 consists of 14 residues. CDR1 and CDR2 from the germline V gene are GTSNPN and SVGIG (reference sequence). J gave up 3 bases and V 5 bases, and 8 bases lay outside the gene matches. CDR3 nucleotide sequence: TGTGCCTGGGGTCCAGGGGGCACCGACTATGGCTACACCTTC. Encoded protein: CAWGPGGTDYGYTF.

The rearrangement links TRBV13 to TRBJ1-2; D remains ambiguous. V lost 5 bases, J lost 8 bases, and 12 bases lay in between. This CDR3 has 12 amino acids. Germline V gene data show CDR1 as PRHDT and CDR2 as FYEKMQ (reference sequence). This CDR3 is CASSRYKEGYTF. The CDR3 DNA reads TGTGCCAGCAGCCGCTACAAGGAGGGCTACACCTTC.

J is TRBJ1-3 and V is TRBV4-3, with no clear D. Germline V CDR1 and CDR2: LGHNA, YSLEER. V lost 2 bases, J lost 0 bases, and 17 bases lay in between. This CDR3 has 18 residues. Written as DNA, the CDR3 is TGCGCCAGCAGCCAATCGCCCGGCGTCGGGGACTCTGGAAACACCATATATTTT. Amino acids: CASSQSPGVGDSGNTIYF.

The chain's CDR3 is CASSYSTRGLTLRTEAFF. The CDR3 bases are TGTGCCAGCAGTTACTCTACCAGGGGGCTCACGTTAAGGACTGAAGCTTTCTTT. J is TRBJ1-1 and V is TRBV6-2 or TRBV6-3; TRBD1 matches 8 bases. Germline V lookup: CDR1 MNHEY, CDR2 SVGEGT. The CDR3 is 18 amino acids. With 0 bases clipped from V and 5 bases from J, the junction kept 14 bases outside the gene matches.

V usage is TRBV6-1 and J usage is TRBJ2-5; D might be TRBD2 (5 bases). The CDR3 consists of 16 residues. V was cut by 4 bases and J by 0 bases, with 15 bases left in between. Germline assignment: CDR1 MNHNS and CDR2 SASEGT. This CDR3 reads CASSGGLAQNQETQYF. DNA of the CDR3: TGTGCCAGCAGTGGTGGTCTAGCACAAAACCAAGAGACCCAGTACTTC.

The chain employs TRBV11-3 and TRBJ2-3; 7 nucleotides agree with TRBD2. The trim removed 5 bases at V and 4 bases at J, leaving 9 bases unmatched. The length of the CDR3 is 15 residues. Germline values: CDR1 SGHNT, CDR2 YENEEA. CDR3 amino acids: CASSPGGREADTQYF. CDR3 coding DNA: TGTGCCAGCAGCCCCGGGGGGAGGGAGGCAGATACGCAGTATTTT.

The chain has TRBV9 and TRBJ2-1; 8 nucleotides agree with TRBD2. Germline V gene data show CDR1 as SGDLS and CDR2 as YYNGEE. Unmatched junction bases numbered 7, after V lost 4 bases and J lost 4 bases. This CDR3 region has 15 residues. The CDR3 here is CASSPGRGEYNEQFF. CDR3 sequence (DNA): TGTGCCAGCAGCCCGGGGCGGGGGGAATACAATGAGCAGTTCTTC.

V is TRBV21-1 and J is TRBJ1-4; the D call of TRBD1 is as the table states it, not checked on the DNA. TRBV21-1 is a documented pseudogene. The CDR3 consists of 14 residues. CDR3 sequence reads: CASSPGTGGEKLFF. The DNA for the CDR3 is TGTGCCAGCAGCCCCGGGACAGGGGGGGAAAAACTGTTTTTT.